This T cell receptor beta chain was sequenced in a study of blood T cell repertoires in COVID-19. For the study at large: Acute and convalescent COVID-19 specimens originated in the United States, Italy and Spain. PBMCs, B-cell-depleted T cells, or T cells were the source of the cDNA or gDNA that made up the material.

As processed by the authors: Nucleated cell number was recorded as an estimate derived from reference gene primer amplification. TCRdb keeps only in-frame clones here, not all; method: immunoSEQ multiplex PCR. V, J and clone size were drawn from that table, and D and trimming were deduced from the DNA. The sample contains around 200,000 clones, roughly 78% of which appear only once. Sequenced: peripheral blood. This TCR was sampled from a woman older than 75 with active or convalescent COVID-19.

CDR3 nucleotide sequence: TGTGCCAGCAGCCTGACAGGGTTTGGAAGCTACAATGAGCAGTTCTTC. Protein sequence: CASSLTGFGSYNEQFF. The V and J genes are TRBV27 and TRBJ2-1, with 7 nucleotides matching TRBD1. J was trimmed by 3 bases and V by 6 bases; bases with no gene match: 11. This CDR3 has 16 amino acids. Germline CDR1 reads MNHEY; CDR2 reads SMNVEV (reference sequence).